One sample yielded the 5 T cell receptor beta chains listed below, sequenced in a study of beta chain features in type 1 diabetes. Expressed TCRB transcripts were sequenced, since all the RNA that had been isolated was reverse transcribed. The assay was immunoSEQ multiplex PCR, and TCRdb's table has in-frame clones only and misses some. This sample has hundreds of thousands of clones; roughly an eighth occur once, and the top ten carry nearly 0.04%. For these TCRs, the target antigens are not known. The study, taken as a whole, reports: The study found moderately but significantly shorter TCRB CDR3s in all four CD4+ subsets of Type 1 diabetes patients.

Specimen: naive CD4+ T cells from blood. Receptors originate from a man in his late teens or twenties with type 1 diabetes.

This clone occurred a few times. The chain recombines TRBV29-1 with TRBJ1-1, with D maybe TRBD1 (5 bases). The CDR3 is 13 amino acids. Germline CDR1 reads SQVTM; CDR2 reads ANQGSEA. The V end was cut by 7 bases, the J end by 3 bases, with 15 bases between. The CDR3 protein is CSAQRRGDTEAFF. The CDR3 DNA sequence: TGCAGCGCCCAAAGAAGGGGAGACACTGAAGCTTTCTTT.

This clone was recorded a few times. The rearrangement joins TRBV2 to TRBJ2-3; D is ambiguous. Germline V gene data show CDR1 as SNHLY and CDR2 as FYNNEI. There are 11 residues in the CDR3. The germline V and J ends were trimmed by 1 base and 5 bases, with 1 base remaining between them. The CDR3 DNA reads TGTGCCAGCAGTGAAGGAGATACGCAGTATTTT. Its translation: CASSEGDTQYF.

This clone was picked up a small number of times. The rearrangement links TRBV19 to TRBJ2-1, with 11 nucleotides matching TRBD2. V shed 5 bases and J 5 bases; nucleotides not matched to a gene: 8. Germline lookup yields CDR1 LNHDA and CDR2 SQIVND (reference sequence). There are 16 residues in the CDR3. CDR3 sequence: CASSPLAGGSNNEQFF. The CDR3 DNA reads TGTGCCAGTAGTCCCCTAGCGGGGGGATCGAACAATGAGCAGTTCTTC.

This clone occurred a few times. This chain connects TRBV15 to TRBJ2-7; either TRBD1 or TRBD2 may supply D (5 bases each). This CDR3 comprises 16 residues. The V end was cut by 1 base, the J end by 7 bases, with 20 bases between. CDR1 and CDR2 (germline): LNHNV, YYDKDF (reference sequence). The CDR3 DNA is TGTGCCACCAGCAGAGGGGCTGGAGGCAGGGTGAGGGAGCAGTACTTC. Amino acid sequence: CATSRGAGGRVREQYF.

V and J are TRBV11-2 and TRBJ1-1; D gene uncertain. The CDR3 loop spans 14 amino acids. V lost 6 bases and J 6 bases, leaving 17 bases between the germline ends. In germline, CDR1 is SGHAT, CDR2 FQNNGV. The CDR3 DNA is TGTGCCAGCAGGTCTCAGTTGGAGGTTCCTGAAGCTTTCTTT. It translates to CASRSQLEVPEAFF.